These 30 T cell receptor beta chains share one sample of origin, sequenced in a study of PD-L1 blockade in urothelial cancer. The assay was immunoSEQ multiplex PCR, and TCRdb's table has in-frame clones only and misses some. The sample has about 51,000 clones, about 90% seen once. The sample consisted of PBMCs, taken around atezolizumab (anti-PD-L1) treatment. The origin of the receptors is a man in his fifties or sixties with urothelial cancer.

This clone was detected once. The V gene is TRBV5-1, the J gene TRBJ2-5, with 9 nucleotides matching TRBD1. The V gene's germline CDR1 is SGHRS and CDR2 YFSETQ. The CDR3 consists of 15 residues. J gave up 2 bases and V 4 bases, and 6 bases lay outside the gene matches. The CDR3 spells CASSLRQGEQETQYF. The CDR3 coding sequence is TGCGCCAGCAGCCTAAGACAGGGGGAACAAGAGACCCAGTACTTC.

This clone was seen only once. The rearrangement links TRBV9 to TRBJ2-1; 8 nucleotides align to TRBD2. The germline V gene encodes CDR1 SGDLS and CDR2 YYNGEE. The ends lost 0 bases at V and 3 bases at J; junction bases unmatched: 5. The CDR3 contains 16 residues. The CDR3 sequence: CASSVVGGGLYNEQFF. The CDR3 nucleotides are TGTGCCAGCAGCGTAGTTGGCGGGGGGCTCTACAATGAGCAGTTCTTC.

The chain couples TRBV2 to TRBJ2-5, with TRBD1 matching 7 bases. The CDR3 runs to 15 residues. CDR1 is SNHLY, CDR2 FYNNEI, per germline. V was pared by 6 bases and J by 5 bases, with 12 bases of the junction left unmatched. In DNA form, the CDR3 reads TGTGCCAGCAGGAAGGACAGGTTGGGTCAGGAGACCCAGTACTTC. It is translated as CASRKDRLGQETQYF.

V gene TRBV10-3 combines with J gene TRBJ2-3; 9 nucleotides match TRBD2. Germline values: CDR1 ENHRY, CDR2 SYGVKD. The V segment lost 6 bases and the J segment 2 bases; nucleotides outside the gene matches: 6. This CDR3 is built from 15 residues. This CDR3 is CAIRATSGPTDTQYF. As DNA, the CDR3 is TGTGCCATCAGAGCCACTAGCGGGCCCACAGATACGCAGTATTTT.

V is TRBV10-3 and J is TRBJ2-1, with D hard to call. The CDR3 loop spans 13 amino acids. Per germline, CDR1 ENHRY and CDR2 SYGVKD. Trimming pared 6 bases from V and 7 bases from J, leaving 13 bases between. CDR3 in amino acids: CAIRSLAPNEQFF. As DNA, the CDR3 is TGTGCCATCAGGAGCCTTGCTCCTAATGAGCAGTTCTTC.

The chain carries TRBV5-4 and TRBJ2-7; 8 bases match TRBD2. V gave up 4 bases and J gave up 1 base; unmatched junction bases: 4. Germline loops: CDR1 SGHNT, CDR2 YYREEE (reference sequence). CDR3 length equals 14 residues. CDR3 region: CASSPAGGSYEQYF. The CDR3 nucleotides are TGTGCCAGCAGCCCGGCGGGAGGATCCTACGAGCAGTACTTC.

The chain is built from TRBV11-3 and TRBJ2-1, with TRBD1 matching over 8 bases. Unmatched junction bases numbered 11, after V lost 3 bases and J lost 7 bases. Germline V gene sequence: CDR1 SGHNT, CDR2 YENEEA. CDR3 size: 16 residues. As DNA, the CDR3 is TGTGCCAGCAGCTTCTTATGGACAGGGAGTTTTAATGAGCAGTTCTTC. Translated: CASSFLWTGSFNEQFF.

The rearrangement links TRBV4-2 to TRBJ1-4, with D perhaps matching TRBD1 (6 bases). The CDR3 sequence is 14 residues long. V lost 5 bases and J 4 bases, leaving 11 bases between the germline ends. The germline V gene has CDR1 LGHNA and CDR2 YNFKEQ. The CDR3 protein is CASSTRTDNEKLFF. In DNA, the CDR3 is TGTGCCAGCAGCACCCGGACAGATAATGAAAAACTGTTTTTT.

The V call is TRBV28, the J call TRBJ2-3; the match to TRBD2 covers 12 bases. This CDR3 has 24 amino acids. The V segment lost 2 bases and the J segment 8 bases; nucleotides outside the gene matches: 32. Germline CDR1 MDHEN, CDR2 SYDVKM. CDR3 coding DNA: TGTGCCAGCAGTTTAGGCCTTACAGGGGGCGCCCTAAATCTTCTAGCGGGAGGGGAGCGTACGCAGTATTTT. Protein: CASSLGLTGGALNLLAGGERTQYF.

The count of this clone is one. Sequence at one end of the junction differs from germline and may be a read error. The chain employs TRBV18 and TRBJ1-4; TRBD1 might be the D (5 bases). The germline gives CDR1 KGHSH, CDR2 LQKENI. The CDR3 runs 15 residues. Written as DNA, the CDR3 is TGTGCCAGCTCCCCACCTCAGGGATTTAATGAAAAACTGTTTTTT. Protein sequence: CASSPPQGFNEKLFF.

The chain links TRBV5-4 to TRBJ1-1, with TRBD1 matching 7 bases. In germline, CDR1 is SGHNT, CDR2 YYREEE (reference sequence). V gave up 2 bases and J gave up 1 base; unmatched junction bases: 2. The CDR3 totals 14 residues. The CDR3 bases are TGTGCCAGCAGCTTACGGGACAGGAACACTGAAGCTTTCTTT. This translates into CASSLRDRNTEAFF.

This clone was seen only once. The V call is TRBV18, the J call TRBJ2-3; D not resolved. V lost 5 bases to trimming and J lost 0 bases, with 9 bases between them. The length of the CDR3 is 14 residues. Germline V gives CDR1 KGHSH, CDR2 LQKENI. The DNA of the CDR3 is TGTGCCAGCTCATATGGCCTGAGCACAGATACGCAGTATTTT. It codes for CASSYGLSTDTQYF.

The V and J genes are TRBV2 and TRBJ2-6, with 9 bases lining up with TRBD1. Trimming took 7 bases from V and 0 from J; bases not matched to a gene: 13. Germline values: CDR1 SNHLY, CDR2 FYNNEI. The CDR3 totals 19 residues. CDR3 bases: TGTGCCAGCATTCCGGGACAGGGAGGAACGGTCTCTGGGGCCAACGTCCTGACTTTC. This encodes CASIPGQGGTVSGANVLTF.

The V and J genes are TRBV10-3 and TRBJ2-5; 7 bases fit TRBD1. V lost 9 bases, J lost 3 bases, and 13 bases stayed unmatched. CDR3 size: 15 residues. Germline-derived CDR1 and CDR2 are ENHRY and SYGVKD. CDR3 residues: CAIGRDRAIEETQYF. CDR3 nucleotide sequence: TGTGCCATAGGTAGAGACAGGGCAATAGAAGAGACCCAGTACTTC.

The V call is TRBV4-2, the J call TRBJ1-2, with D possibly matching TRBD1 (5 bases). Deletions cut 4 bases from V and 8 bases from J, with 20 bases between. Germline V gene sequence: CDR1 LGHNA, CDR2 YNFKEQ. The CDR3 length is 15 residues. The CDR3 region is CASSPNLEGVWGYTF. DNA for the CDR3: TGTGCCAGCAGCCCAAATTTGGAAGGGGTCTGGGGCTACACCTTC.

V usage is TRBV7-2 and J usage is TRBJ1-5; D is uncertain. CDR1 is SGHTA, CDR2 FQGNSA, per germline. This CDR3 spans 17 amino acids. V shed 5 bases and J shed 4 bases, with 21 bases lying between them. Here the CDR3 DNA reads TGTGCCAGCAGCGGTTTTGGGCTTGGTGACATGAATCAGCCCCAGCATTTT. Encoded protein: CASSGFGLGDMNQPQHF. Based on the CDR3 plus reference TRBV7-2 and TRBJ1-5, the full variable domain is GAGVSQSPSNKVTEKGKDVELRCDPISGHTALYWYRQSLGQGLEFLIYFQGNSAPDKSGLPSDRFSAERTGGSVSTLTIQRTQQEDSAVYLCASSGFGLGDMNQPQHFGDGTRLSIL.

V and J are TRBV7-6 and TRBJ1-4; D ambiguous. Trimming shortened V by 7 bases and J by 0 bases, and 9 bases separated the two germline ends. In germline, CDR1 is SGHVS, CDR2 FNYEAQ. The CDR3 has 14 amino acids. As DNA, the CDR3 is TGTGCCAGCACACTCTCCCCAACTAATGAAAAACTGTTTTTT. As protein: CASTLSPTNEKLFF.

This clone has more than one count but fewer than ten. The genes are TRBV19 and TRBJ2-7; 10 bases agree with TRBD1. V lost 5 bases and J lost 2; bases outside the gene matches: 12. The CDR3 sequence is 17 residues long. CDR1 is LNHDA, CDR2 SQIVND, per germline (reference sequence). The chain's CDR3 is CASSYRVRTGGTYEQYF. Written as DNA, the CDR3 is TGTGCCAGTAGTTATAGGGTCCGGACAGGGGGAACCTACGAGCAGTACTTC.

This clone was detected only a few times. The chain joins TRBV5-1 to TRBJ2-1, with D possibly matching TRBD2 (7 bases). Germline CDR1 is SGHRS and CDR2 is YFSETQ. The CDR3 covers 15 residues. Trimming cost V 3 bases and J 6 bases, with 16 bases left between them. The CDR3 DNA reads as TGCGCCAGCAGCTGGGGGGGCGCGTCGGGCAATGAGCAGTTCTTC. This encodes CASSWGGASGNEQFF.

The rearrangement uses TRBV10-3 and TRBJ1-4, with TRBD1 identical over 7 bases. The germline gives CDR1 ENHRY, CDR2 SYGVKD. The CDR3 length is 14 residues. The junction had 8 bases not matched to a gene; V was cut back by 6 bases and J by 7 bases. The CDR3 region is CAISQTGRIEKLFF. The CDR3 bases are TGTGCCATCAGCCAGACAGGGAGGATTGAAAAACTGTTTTTT.

For the CDR3, the DNA is TGTGCCAGCAGTTTACGGGACAGGCCTGTTTATGGCTACACCTTC. Its protein is CASSLRDRPVYGYTF. The J gene is TRBJ1-2, the V gene TRBV28; 8 bases align to TRBD1. Trimming took 2 bases from V and 5 from J; bases not matched to a gene: 7. The CDR3 consists of 15 residues. Germline-derived CDR1 and CDR2 are MDHEN and SYDVKM.

The chain uses TRBV20-1 and TRBJ1-2; no clear D gene. The CDR3 is 11 residues long. V gave up 7 bases and J gave up 4 bases, with 10 bases separating them. Germline values: CDR1 DFQATT, CDR2 SNEGSKA (reference sequence). The CDR3 here is CSDLTSYGYTF. CDR3 nucleotides: TGCAGTGACCTCACTAGCTATGGCTACACCTTC.

This clone was detected only a few times. This chain uses TRBV11-2 with TRBJ1-1, with a possible D match to TRBD1 (6 bases). Trimming removed 0 bases at V and 0 bases at J, with 23 bases between. The CDR3 is 20 residues long. Germline V gene data show CDR1 as SGHAT and CDR2 as FQNNGV. CDR3 in DNA: TGTGCCAGCAGCTTAGATCCATGGGGGGGCGGAAGGGATTTGAACACTGAAGCTTTCTTT. Amino acid sequence: CASSLDPWGGGRDLNTEAFF.

The chain couples TRBV11-3 to TRBJ2-7, with 9 nucleotides matching TRBD1. The CDR3 length is 19 residues. J was trimmed by 5 bases and V by 4 bases; bases with no gene match: 21. In germline, CDR1 is SGHNT, CDR2 YENEEA. CDR3 in amino acids: CASSSTGTGTSFVPHEQYF. CDR3 in DNA: TGTGCCAGCAGCTCGACCGGGACAGGGACCTCTTTTGTCCCTCACGAGCAGTACTTC.

The chain is built from TRBV7-9 and TRBJ1-3, with D possibly being TRBD1 (6 bases). The V end was cut by 2 bases, the J end by 0 bases, with 14 bases between. The CDR3 has 17 residues. Germline V gene sequence: CDR1 SEHNR, CDR2 FQNEAQ (reference sequence). The CDR3 sequence is CASSLFRGRGSGNTIYF. The CDR3 DNA reads TGTGCCAGCAGCTTATTTAGAGGCAGGGGCTCTGGAAACACCATATATTTT.

This clone has a handful of counts. J is TRBJ1-5 and V is TRBV25-1; D is uncertain. V lost 9 bases, J lost 9 bases, and 9 bases lay in between. This CDR3 is 10 amino acids long. Germline V lookup: CDR1 MGHDK, CDR2 SYGVNS. The CDR3 sequence is CASTRWPQHF. The CDR3 nucleotides read TGTGCCAGTACTAGATGGCCCCAGCATTTT.

V usage is TRBV19 and J usage is TRBJ1-3, with 7 bases identical to TRBD1. Germline V gives CDR1 LNHDA, CDR2 SQIVND (reference sequence). The J segment lost 0 bases and the V segment lost 6 bases, leaving 8 bases of the junction unmatched. The CDR3 length is 16 residues. The CDR3 coding sequence is TGTGCCAGTAGGGGTCCGGGACAGATCTCTGGAAACACCATATATTTT. Its protein is CASRGPGQISGNTIYF.

The V and J genes are TRBV10-3 and TRBJ1-4; D call uncertain. CDR1 is ENHRY, CDR2 SYGVKD, per germline. The CDR3 covers 12 residues. V lost 0 bases, J lost 10 bases, and 6 bases lay in between. This CDR3 reads CAISESSGKLFF. CDR3 nucleotides: TGTGCCATCAGTGAGTCAAGCGGAAAACTGTTTTTT.

The V call is TRBV5-5, the J call TRBJ2-7; maybe TRBD2 (5 bases). Trimming shortened V by 4 bases and J by 0 bases, and 14 bases separated the two germline ends. The CDR3 sequence is 15 residues long. Germline CDR1 is SGHKS and CDR2 is YYEKEE (reference sequence). The CDR3 nucleotides read TGTGCCAGCAGCCGCGGACTGTTAAGCTCCTACGAGCAGTACTTC. It is translated as CASSRGLLSSYEQYF.

This sequence joins TRBV29-1 and TRBJ2-7, with 7 bases matching TRBD1. The CDR3 contains 11 residues. Germline CDR1 is SQVTM and CDR2 is ANQGSEA. Trimming at V came to 6 bases and at J to 5 bases, leaving 4 bases not matched to a gene. The CDR3 is CSVPTGNEQYF. Here the CDR3 DNA reads TGCAGCGTCCCGACAGGGAACGAGCAGTACTTC.